These T cell receptor beta chains were read from a single sample in a study of blood T cell repertoires in COVID-19. TCRdb keeps only in-frame clones here, not all; method: immunoSEQ multiplex PCR. The table shows about 36,000 clones, with 65% to 75% occurring only once. The sample was peripheral blood. These receptors were collected from a man aged 70-80 years with COVID-19, enrolled during active disease. Each CDR3 is given with its conserved first and last residue.

v_call | cdr3_aa
TRBV7-3 | CASSFQNGEQFF
TRBV5-1 | CASSYGQRSSYNEQFF
TRBV2 | CASSPRYEKLFF
TRBV19 | CASRERHFSNQPQHF
TRBV5-8 | CASSRGVGRTALSNQPQHF
TRBV29-1 | CSVEQGDGYTF
TRBV18 | CASSRQGSEGYTF
TRBV14 | CASSQDRGPIQTQYF
TRBV10-3 | CAISAADNSPLHF
TRBV30 | CAWSSTSGGQPQHF
TRBV5-5 | CASSLGDRTYEQYF
TRBV6-6 | CASSYRGFGNTIYF
TRBV24-1 | CATSDTGTGAYGYTF
TRBV5-6 | CASSLFGQGYYGYTF
TRBV27 | CASSPGQTYNEQFF
TRBV23-1 | CASSQTQGADFRETQYF
TRBV6-2/TRBV6-3 | CASSYLAGGAGEQYF
TRBV3-1/TRBV3-2 | CASSLRATDTQYF
TRBV9 | CASRAQGPTGELFF
TRBV6-5 | CASRDRGVNTIYF
TRBV18 | CASSKNTGINEKLFF
TRBV2 | CASRHPGQSYEQYF
TRBV5-8 | CASSLVEEQFF
TRBV30 | CAWSGLFNQPQHF
TRBV4-1 | CASSHPRTSGRAGDEQFF
TRBV9 | CASSAQTQNTEAFF
TRBV19 | CASSIVQGQETQYF
TRBV18 | CASSPQGIYNSPLHF
TRBV18 | CASSSGSTQPQHF
TRBV4-2 | CASSPDRVGQPQHF
TRBV19 | CASSIGPRIEKLFF
TRBV5-1 | CASSFTGTETSLHF
TRBV21-1 | CASSKEGREPYNEQFF
TRBV6-2/TRBV6-3 | CASSYSGGSAGELFF
TRBV19 | CASSTLSSGGKGFNEQFF
TRBV5-1 | CASSFGSDYGYTF
TRBV5-5 | CASSWAPTGGYNSPLHF
TRBV4-1 | CASSFGLAGRHSYNEQFF
TRBV5-1 | CASSLAGRDEQFF
TRBV4-3 | CASSQHGTGGDNQPQHF
TRBV3-1/TRBV3-2 | CASRQLAGGTYNEQFF
TRBV25-1 | CASSESTVNTEAFF
TRBV18 | CASSSTSTNEKLFF
TRBV19 | CASSIGDRVNSPLHF
TRBV21-1 | CASSKSEVGTGGYEQYF
TRBV7-8 | CASSLARPFAAFF
TRBV7-9 | CASSREGTAGNTIYF
TRBV3-1/TRBV3-2 | CASSVAGVSKNIQYF
TRBV5-6 | CASSYGQMNTEAFF
TRBV5-1 | CASSLKGQGLVGYTF
TRBV7-2 | CASSSSGGIYEQYF
TRBV5-1 | CASRQQVDYNSPLHF